One sample yielded the 11 T cell receptor beta chains listed below, sequenced in a study of a mutant IDH1 vaccine in newly diagnosed glioma. The repertoire was sequenced with immunoSEQ multiplex PCR; TCRdb's copy has only in-frame clones and lacks some. The sample holds tens of thousands of clones, roughly nine tenths seen once. The antigens these receptors bind are not known. Time point indicated: week 35, safety follow-up. Topical imiquimod was applied with each vaccine dose, which held 300 ug of mutant IDH1 20-mer peptide. The sample here was PBMCs, taken from a glioma patient whose treatment included an IDH1 peptide vaccine. These receptors were taken from a man in his forties or fifties with glioma.

V gene TRBV21-1 combines with J gene TRBJ1-2; the table's D call, TRBD1, was not checked against the DNA. TRBV21-1 is an annotated pseudogene. The CDR3 totals 15 residues. The CDR3, as DNA: TGTGCCAGCAGCTTTTCCGGGACAGGGAGGGATGGCTACACCTTC. Translating gives CASSFSGTGRDGYTF.

This chain links TRBV14 with TRBJ2-5; no clear D. The germline CDR1 and CDR2 sequences are SGHDN and FVKESK. V shed 2 bases and J shed 6 bases, with 10 bases lying between them. The CDR3 runs 13 residues. CDR3 region: CASSQNQRQTQYF. DNA for the CDR3: TGTGCCAGCAGCCAAAACCAGCGCCAGACCCAGTACTTC.

The CDR3 DNA sequence: TGCGCCAGCAGCTGGAGACAGGGGTCAGAGACCCAGTACTTC. Its protein is CASSWRQGSETQYF. V usage is TRBV5-1 and J usage is TRBJ2-5; the match to TRBD1 covers 8 bases. This CDR3 comprises 14 residues. V shed 3 bases and J 4 bases; nucleotides not matched to a gene: 5. Germline V lookup: CDR1 SGHRS, CDR2 YFSETQ.

This clone has only one observation. At one end the junction does not follow the germline gene, possibly because of a read error. This chain connects TRBV20-1 to TRBJ2-7; D is possibly TRBD2 (5 bases). CDR1 and CDR2 from the germline V gene are DFQATT and SNEGSKA (reference sequence). The CDR3 has 11 amino acids. CDR3 amino acids: CSASLFYEQYF. The CDR3 coding sequence is TGCAGCGCTAGCCTTTTCTACGAGCAGTACTTC.

The chain carries TRBV6-4 and TRBJ2-3, with 10 bases matching TRBD2. This CDR3 has 16 residues. CDR1 MRHNA and CDR2 SNTAGT come from the germline V gene. The V segment lost 5 bases and the J segment 4 bases; nucleotides outside the gene matches: 9. CDR3 DNA sequence: TGTGCCAGCAGTAGGAGCGGGAGGGCCTCGTCAGATACGCAGTATTTT. Translating it yields CASSRSGRASSDTQYF.

This chain uses TRBV7-6 with TRBJ1-3; 7 nucleotides agree with TRBD1. Germline assignment: CDR1 SGHVS and CDR2 FNYEAQ. V lost 5 bases, J lost 4 bases, and 11 bases stayed unmatched. The CDR3 runs 16 residues. CDR3 sequence reads: CASSPTGDRRGNTIYF. CDR3 coding DNA: TGTGCCAGCAGCCCTACAGGGGATCGGAGAGGAAACACCATATATTTT.

This chain connects TRBV10-3 to TRBJ2-3, with 7 bases fitting TRBD1. Trimming at V came to 2 bases and at J to 5 bases, leaving 7 bases not matched to a gene. Germline V gene sequence: CDR1 ENHRY, CDR2 SYGVKD. CDR3 length: 15 residues. CDR3 sequence reads: CAISEPTGAGDTQYF. In nucleotides, the CDR3 is TGTGCCATCAGTGAGCCTACAGGGGCAGGAGATACGCAGTATTTT.

The chain links TRBV6-5 to TRBJ1-1, with D possibly TRBD1 on 5 matching bases. Trimming shortened V by 2 bases and J by 5 bases, and 9 bases separated the two germline ends. Germline CDR1 is MNHEY and CDR2 is SVGAGI. This CDR3 comprises 13 residues. In DNA, the CDR3 is TGTGCCAGCAGTTACGATGGGGGAACTGAAGCTTTCTTT. Translation: CASSYDGGTEAFF.

The chain employs TRBV10-3 and TRBJ1-5; maybe TRBD1 (6 bases). The CDR3 spans 13 residues. V was pared by 8 bases and J by 1 base, with 9 bases between. Germline values: CDR1 ENHRY, CDR2 SYGVKD. CDR3 sequence: CAIAGESNQPQHF. The CDR3, as DNA: TGTGCCATCGCAGGGGAGAGCAATCAGCCCCAGCATTTT.

The genes are TRBV5-1 and TRBJ2-7, with 8 positions matching TRBD1. The CDR3 consists of 15 residues. CDR1 is SGHRS and CDR2 is YFSETQ in the germline V gene. Trimming took 1 base from V and 3 from J; bases not matched to a gene: 6. CDR3 sequence: CASSLHTGGLYEQYF. As DNA, the CDR3 is TGCGCCAGCAGCTTGCACACAGGGGGGCTCTACGAGCAGTACTTC.

This chain uses TRBV7-2 with TRBJ2-2; D not certain. V lost 1 base and J lost 5, with 11 bases in between. Per germline, CDR1 SGHTA and CDR2 FQGNSA. The CDR3 covers 15 residues. CDR3 amino acids: CASSLVGVWTGELFF. CDR3 DNA sequence: TGTGCCAGCAGCTTAGTTGGGGTCTGGACCGGGGAGCTGTTTTTT.